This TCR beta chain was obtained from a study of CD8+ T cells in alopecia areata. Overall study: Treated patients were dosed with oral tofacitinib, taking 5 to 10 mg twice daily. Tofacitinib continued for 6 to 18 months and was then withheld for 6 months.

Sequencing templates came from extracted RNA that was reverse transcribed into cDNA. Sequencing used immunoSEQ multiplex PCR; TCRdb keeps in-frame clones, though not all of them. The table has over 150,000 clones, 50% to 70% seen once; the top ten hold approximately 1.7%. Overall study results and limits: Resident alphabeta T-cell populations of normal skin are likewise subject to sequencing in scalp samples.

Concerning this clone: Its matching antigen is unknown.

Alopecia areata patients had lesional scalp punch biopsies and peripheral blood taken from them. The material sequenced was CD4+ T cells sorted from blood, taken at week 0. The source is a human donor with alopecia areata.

Here the CDR3 reads CASSHQFGANVLTF. CDR3 in DNA: TGTGCCAGCAGCCACCAGTTTGGGGCCAACGTCCTGACTTTC. The chain is built from TRBV7-2 and TRBJ2-6; no definite D call. Germline CDR1 reads SGHTA; CDR2 reads FQGNSA. The CDR3 is 14 residues long. V lost 5 bases, J lost 3 bases, and 8 bases lay in between.